This paragraph covers one T cell receptor (beta chain) sequence. In its sample, this clonotype was seen a few times. Its antigen has not been determined. No per-base quality is available; no much larger clone lies one base away. To demonstrate the VDJtools post-analysis software, the study profiled TCR beta repertoires from the peripheral blood of 13 young patients with multiple sclerosis. The multiple sclerosis patients were children and adolescents ranging in age from roughly 6 to 15 years. These data are taken from a study of post-analysis software for immune sequencing data (dated by TCRdb to the mid-2010s). Background on the whole study: Recorded disease courses included relapsing-remitting, secondary progressive and progressive-relapsing multiple sclerosis, with some patients lacking subtype annotation. The multiple sclerosis patient repertoires were compared with more than 10 previously published healthy control repertoires from donors aged about 6 to 28 years. A subset of samples was prepared in parallel using single-end sample barcoding, then pooled and co-amplified after Illumina adapter ligation. The full study reports these points: Compared with controls, multiple sclerosis patients had significantly lower normalized Chao1 diversity, a finding suggesting substantial peripheral T-cell clonal expansion. Direct clustering with F measure revealed strong co-clustering of samples prepared in the same batch, which led to a batch-effect correction. Patients showed significantly higher frequencies than controls for five TRBV segments, among them TRBV5-6, TRBV5-1 and TRBV20-1. The control group was slightly older than the multiple sclerosis patient group.

The library was built by means of PCR. The run used an Illumina HiSeq 2500. To reduce PCR and sequencing biases, unique molecular identifiers were incorporated into the TCR beta cDNA libraries. Every 1 to 10 million input T cells yielded approximately 500,000 cDNA molecules, meaning each molecule approximated one T cell. The patient libraries were prepared and sequenced with the same protocol used for the earlier healthy control dataset. Samples belonging to the same batch were prepared together, multiplexed and sequenced on a shared HiSeq lane. On the study's bioinformatics: Raw barcoded reads were processed with MIGEC, and single-read molecular identifier groups were discarded before consensus assembly and CDR3 extraction. Clonotype tables were post-analysed with VDJtools, and diversity was normalized by down-sampling all datasets to the smallest sample size. In repertoire overlap clustering, CDR3 amino acid sequences, but not nucleotide sequences, were matched to correct batch-related cross-sample contamination. TCRdb trimmed public reads at Q25 via fastp, called clones via MiXCR and kept in-frame beta chains. Rows with a matching CDR3 protein are joined into one entry that keeps the most common DNA and genes. The V and J calls and clone size come from TCRdb's table, not from the authors' own analysis. This sample lists about 770,000 distinct CDR3 sequences; roughly 46% were detected once. Of the sample, roughly 5.2% is held by the ten largest clones.

The CDR3 spans 15 residues, from the cysteine through the phenylalanine. The only DNA kept is the CDR3, 45 bases in frame from the first base. V is clipped by 4 bases and J by 5 bases, and the sequence between their germline boundaries is 17 bases long. CDR1 MDHEN and CDR2 SYDVKM are derived from the germline V gene. Recombination linked TRBV28 to TRBJ2-5; the D gene is perhaps TRBD1, from 5 matching bases. Sequenced sample: blood. The receptor was derived from a girl under 18 with multiple sclerosis. The CDR3 amino acid sequence is: CASSSTQGGRETQYF. The base sequence is TGTGCCAGCAGTTCAACCCAGGGCGGACGGGAGACCCAGTACTTC.